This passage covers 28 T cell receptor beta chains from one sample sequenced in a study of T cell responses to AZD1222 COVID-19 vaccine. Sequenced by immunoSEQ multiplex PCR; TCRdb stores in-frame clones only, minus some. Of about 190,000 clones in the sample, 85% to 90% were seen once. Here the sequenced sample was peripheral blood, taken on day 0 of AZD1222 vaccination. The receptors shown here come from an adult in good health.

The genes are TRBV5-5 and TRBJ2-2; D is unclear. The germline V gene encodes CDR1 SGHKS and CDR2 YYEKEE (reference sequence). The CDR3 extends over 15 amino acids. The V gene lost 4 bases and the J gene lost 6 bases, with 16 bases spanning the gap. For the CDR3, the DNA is TGTGCCAGCAGCCTATCCTTAGTCGAATCCGGGGAGCTGTTTTTT. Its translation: CASSLSLVESGELFF.

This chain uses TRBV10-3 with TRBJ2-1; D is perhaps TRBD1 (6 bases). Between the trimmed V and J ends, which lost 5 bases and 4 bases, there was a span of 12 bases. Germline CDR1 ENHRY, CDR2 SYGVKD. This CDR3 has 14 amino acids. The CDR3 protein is CAISTRDTYNEQFF. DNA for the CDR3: TGTGCCATCAGTACCCGGGACACGTACAATGAGCAGTTCTTC.

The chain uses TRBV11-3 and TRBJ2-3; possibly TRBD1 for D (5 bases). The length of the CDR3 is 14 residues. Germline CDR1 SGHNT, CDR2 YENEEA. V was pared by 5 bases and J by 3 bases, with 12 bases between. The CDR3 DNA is TGTGCCAGCAGCGTGGGGCAGGGAACAGATACGCAGTATTTT. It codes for CASSVGQGTDTQYF.

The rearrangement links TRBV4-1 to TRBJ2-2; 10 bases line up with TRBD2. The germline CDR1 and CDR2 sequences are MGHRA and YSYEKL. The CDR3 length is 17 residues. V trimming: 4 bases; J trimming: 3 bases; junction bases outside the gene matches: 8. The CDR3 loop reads CASSRVSGGGYTGELFF. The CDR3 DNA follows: TGCGCCAGCAGCCGAGTGAGCGGGGGGGGCTACACCGGGGAGCTGTTTTTT.

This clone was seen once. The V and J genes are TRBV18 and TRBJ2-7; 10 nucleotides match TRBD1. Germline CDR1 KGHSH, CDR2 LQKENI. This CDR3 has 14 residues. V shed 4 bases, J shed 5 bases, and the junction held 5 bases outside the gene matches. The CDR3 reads CASSLRDRGHEQYF. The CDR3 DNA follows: TGTGCCAGCTCACTCCGGGACAGGGGCCACGAGCAGTACTTC.

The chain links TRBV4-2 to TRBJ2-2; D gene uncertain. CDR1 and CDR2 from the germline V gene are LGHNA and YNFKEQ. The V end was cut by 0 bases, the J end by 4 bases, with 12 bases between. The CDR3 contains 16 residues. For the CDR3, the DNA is TGTGCCAGCAGCCAAGACCTGGCCCTGGGCACCGGGGAGCTGTTTTTT. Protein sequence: CASSQDLALGTGELFF.

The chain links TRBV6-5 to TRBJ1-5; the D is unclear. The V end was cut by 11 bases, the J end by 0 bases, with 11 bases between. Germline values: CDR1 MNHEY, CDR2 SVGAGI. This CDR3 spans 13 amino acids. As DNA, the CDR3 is TGTGCCTCCGATAATAATAGCAATCAGCCCCAGCATTTT. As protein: CASDNNSNQPQHF.

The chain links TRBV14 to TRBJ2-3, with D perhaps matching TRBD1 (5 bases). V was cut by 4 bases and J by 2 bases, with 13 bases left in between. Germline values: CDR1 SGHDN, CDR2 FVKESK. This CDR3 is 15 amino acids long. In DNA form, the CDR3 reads TGTGCCAGCAGCCGTCCTCAGGGAAACACAGATACGCAGTATTTT. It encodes CASSRPQGNTDTQYF.

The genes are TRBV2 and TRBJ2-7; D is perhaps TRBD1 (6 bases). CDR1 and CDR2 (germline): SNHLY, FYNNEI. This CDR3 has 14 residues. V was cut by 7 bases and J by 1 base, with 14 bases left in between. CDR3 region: CASMVQGGSYEQYF. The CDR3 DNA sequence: TGTGCCAGCATGGTACAGGGTGGGTCCTACGAGCAGTACTTC.

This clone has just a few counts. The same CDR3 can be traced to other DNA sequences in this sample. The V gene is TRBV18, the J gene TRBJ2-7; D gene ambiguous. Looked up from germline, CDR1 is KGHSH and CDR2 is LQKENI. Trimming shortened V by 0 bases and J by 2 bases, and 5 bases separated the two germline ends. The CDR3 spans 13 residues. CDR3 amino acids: CASSPPSAYEQYF. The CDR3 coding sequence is TGTGCCAGCTCACCACCGAGTGCCTACGAGCAGTACTTC.

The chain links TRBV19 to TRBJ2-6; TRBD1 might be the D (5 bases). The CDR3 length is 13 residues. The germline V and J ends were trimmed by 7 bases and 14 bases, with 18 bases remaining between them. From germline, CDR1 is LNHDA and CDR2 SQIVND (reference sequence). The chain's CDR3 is CASTPMGHYFLTF. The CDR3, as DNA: TGTGCCAGTACCCCAATGGGGCATTACTTCCTGACTTTC.

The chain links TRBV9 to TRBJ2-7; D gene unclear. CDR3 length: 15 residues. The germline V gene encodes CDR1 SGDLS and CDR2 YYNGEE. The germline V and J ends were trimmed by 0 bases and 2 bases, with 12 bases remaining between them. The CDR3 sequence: CASSVEHSNTYEQYF. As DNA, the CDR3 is TGTGCCAGCAGCGTAGAGCACAGTAATACCTACGAGCAGTACTTC.

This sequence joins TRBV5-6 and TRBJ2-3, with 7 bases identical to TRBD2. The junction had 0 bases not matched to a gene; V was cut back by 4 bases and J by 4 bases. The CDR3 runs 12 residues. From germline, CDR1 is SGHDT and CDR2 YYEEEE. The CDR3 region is CASSRGADTQYF. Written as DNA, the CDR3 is TGTGCCAGCAGCCGGGGGGCAGATACGCAGTATTTT.

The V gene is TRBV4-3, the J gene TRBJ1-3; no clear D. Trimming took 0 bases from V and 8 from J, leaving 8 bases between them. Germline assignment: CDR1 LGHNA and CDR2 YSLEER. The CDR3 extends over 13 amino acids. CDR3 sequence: CASSQDVGDTIYF. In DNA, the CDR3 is TGCGCCAGCAGCCAAGATGTGGGAGACACCATATATTTT.

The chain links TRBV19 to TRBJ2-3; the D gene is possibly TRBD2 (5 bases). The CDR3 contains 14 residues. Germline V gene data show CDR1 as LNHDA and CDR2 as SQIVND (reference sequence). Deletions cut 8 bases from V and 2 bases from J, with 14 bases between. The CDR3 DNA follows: TGTGCCAGTCTTAGCAGGACTGACACAGATACGCAGTATTTT. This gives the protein CASLSRTDTDTQYF.

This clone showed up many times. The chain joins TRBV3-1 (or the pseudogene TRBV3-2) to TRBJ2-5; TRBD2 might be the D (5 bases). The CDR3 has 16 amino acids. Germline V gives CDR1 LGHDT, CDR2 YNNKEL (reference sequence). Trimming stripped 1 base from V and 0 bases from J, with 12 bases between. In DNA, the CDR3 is TGTGCCAGCAGCCAAGGTCGGGATCTGTACCAAGAGACCCAGTACTTC. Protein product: CASSQGRDLYQETQYF.

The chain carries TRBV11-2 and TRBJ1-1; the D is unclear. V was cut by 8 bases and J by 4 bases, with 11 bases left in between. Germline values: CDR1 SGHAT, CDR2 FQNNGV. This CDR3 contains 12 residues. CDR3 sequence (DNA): TGTGCCAGCGATCGGACGGGCACTGAAGCTTTCTTT. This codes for CASDRTGTEAFF.

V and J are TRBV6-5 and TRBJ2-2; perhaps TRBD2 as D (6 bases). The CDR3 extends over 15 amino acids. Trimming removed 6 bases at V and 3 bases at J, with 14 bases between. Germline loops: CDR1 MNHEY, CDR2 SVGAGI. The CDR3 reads CASRYRDSDTGELFF. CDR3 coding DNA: TGTGCCAGCAGGTATCGGGACTCAGACACCGGGGAGCTGTTTTTT.

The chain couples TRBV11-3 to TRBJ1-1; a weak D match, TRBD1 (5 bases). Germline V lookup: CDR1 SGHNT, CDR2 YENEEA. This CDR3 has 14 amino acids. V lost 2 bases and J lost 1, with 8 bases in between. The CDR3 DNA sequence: TGTGCCAGCAGCTTAAGGGGAGGGAACACTGAAGCTTTCTTT. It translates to CASSLRGGNTEAFF.

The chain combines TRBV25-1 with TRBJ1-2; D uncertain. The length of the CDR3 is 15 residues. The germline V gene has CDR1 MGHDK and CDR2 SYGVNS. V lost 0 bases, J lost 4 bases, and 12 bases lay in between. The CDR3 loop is CASSEYTADPYGYTF. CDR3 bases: TGTGCCAGCAGTGAATATACCGCAGATCCCTATGGCTACACCTTC.

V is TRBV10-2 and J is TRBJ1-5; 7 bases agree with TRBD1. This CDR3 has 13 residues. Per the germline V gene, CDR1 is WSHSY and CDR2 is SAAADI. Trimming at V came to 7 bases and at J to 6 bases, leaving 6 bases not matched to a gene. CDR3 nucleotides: TGCGCCAGCACAGACAGGGTACGTCAGCCCCAGCATTTT. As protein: CASTDRVRQPQHF.

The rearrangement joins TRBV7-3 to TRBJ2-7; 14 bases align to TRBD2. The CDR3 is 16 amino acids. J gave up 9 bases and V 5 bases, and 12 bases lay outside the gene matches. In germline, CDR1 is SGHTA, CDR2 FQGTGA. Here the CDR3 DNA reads TGTGCCAGCAGCACGACCGGGACTAGCGGGGGAAGCGTGCAGTACTTC. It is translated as CASSTTGTSGGSVQYF.

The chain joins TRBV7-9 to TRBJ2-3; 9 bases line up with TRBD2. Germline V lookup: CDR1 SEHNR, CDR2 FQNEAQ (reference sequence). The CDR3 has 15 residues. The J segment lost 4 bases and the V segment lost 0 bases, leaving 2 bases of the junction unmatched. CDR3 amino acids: CASSLAAGGADTQYF. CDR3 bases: TGTGCCAGCAGCTTAGCGGCGGGGGGGGCAGATACGCAGTATTTT.

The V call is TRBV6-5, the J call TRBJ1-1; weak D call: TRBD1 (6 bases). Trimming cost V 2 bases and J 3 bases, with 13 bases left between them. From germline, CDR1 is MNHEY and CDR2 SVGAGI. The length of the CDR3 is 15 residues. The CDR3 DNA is TGTGCCAGCAGTTACGCCGGGACACCCTACACTGAAGCTTTCTTT. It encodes CASSYAGTPYTEAFF.

The CDR3 sequence: CASSQDLAGRKDEQFF. The CDR3 DNA follows: TGTGCCAGCAGCCAAGATCTGGCAGGGAGGAAGGATGAGCAGTTCTTC. V usage is TRBV3-1 (or the pseudogene TRBV3-2) and J usage is TRBJ2-1; maybe TRBD2 (6 bases). Germline assignment: CDR1 LGHDT and CDR2 YNNKEL (reference sequence). Trimming stripped 0 bases from V and 8 bases from J, with 17 bases between. The CDR3 runs to 16 residues.

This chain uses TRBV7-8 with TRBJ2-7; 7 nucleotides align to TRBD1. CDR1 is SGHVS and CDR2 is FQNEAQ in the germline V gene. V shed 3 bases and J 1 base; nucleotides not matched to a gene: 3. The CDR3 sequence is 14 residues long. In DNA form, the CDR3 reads TGTGCCAGCAGCTTTGGGACAGCATCCTACGAGCAGTACTTC. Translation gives CASSFGTASYEQYF.

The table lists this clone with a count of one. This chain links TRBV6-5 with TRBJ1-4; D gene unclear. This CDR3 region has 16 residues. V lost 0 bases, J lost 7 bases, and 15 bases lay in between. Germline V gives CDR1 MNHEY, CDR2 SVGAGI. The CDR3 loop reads CASSYSSGSSVEKLFF. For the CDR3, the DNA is TGTGCCAGCAGTTACTCGTCCGGTTCGAGCGTTGAAAAACTGTTTTTT.

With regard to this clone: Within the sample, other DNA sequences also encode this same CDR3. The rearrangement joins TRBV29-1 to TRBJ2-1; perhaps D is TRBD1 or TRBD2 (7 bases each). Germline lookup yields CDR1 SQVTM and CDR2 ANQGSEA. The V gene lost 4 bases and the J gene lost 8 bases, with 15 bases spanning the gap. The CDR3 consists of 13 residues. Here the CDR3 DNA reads TGCAGCGTTGGGAGGGGAGGGGGCGATGAGCAGTTCTTC. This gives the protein CSVGRGGGDEQFF.